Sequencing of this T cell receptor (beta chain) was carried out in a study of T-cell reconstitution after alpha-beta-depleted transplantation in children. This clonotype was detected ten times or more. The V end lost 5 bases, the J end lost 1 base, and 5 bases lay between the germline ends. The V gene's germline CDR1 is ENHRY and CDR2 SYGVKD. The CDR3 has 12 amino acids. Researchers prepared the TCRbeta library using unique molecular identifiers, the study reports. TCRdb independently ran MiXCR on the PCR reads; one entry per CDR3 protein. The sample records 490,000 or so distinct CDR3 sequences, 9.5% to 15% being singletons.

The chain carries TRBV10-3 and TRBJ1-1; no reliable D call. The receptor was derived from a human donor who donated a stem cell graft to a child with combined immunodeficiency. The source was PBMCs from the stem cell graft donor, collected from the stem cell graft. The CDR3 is CAISRENTEAFF. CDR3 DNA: TGTGCCATCAGTAGGGAGAACACTGAAGCTTTCTTT.